This T cell receptor beta chain appears in the sequencing data of a study of shared clonotypes between healthy human individuals. Study-level findings and limits: Estimated richness values were generally larger in naive subsets than in memory subsets.

Measured with immunoSEQ multiplex PCR; TCRdb has only the in-frame clones, and not every one. The table lists 2 million to 2.5 million clones, just over 90% of them singletons. Points on this clone: Its target is unknown.

CD45RA+ naive and CD45RA-negative memory subsets were separated from CD4+ cells. Germline V CDR1 and CDR2: MGHDK, SYGVNS. Trimming removed 10 bases from V and 4 bases from J, with 13 bases in between. This CDR3 is built from 12 residues. V is TRBV25-1 and J is TRBJ1-1; D remains ambiguous. The sequencing sample was made of naive CD4+ T cells from PBMCs. Indicated subset: CD45RA+ positively selected. The TCR sequence derives from a man between 18 and 35 years old in good health. Some clones in this sample may be carry-over from other donors' samples. The CDR3, as DNA: TGTGCCACCCAGGAAGAAAGCACTGAAGCTTTCTTT. This encodes CATQEESTEAFF.